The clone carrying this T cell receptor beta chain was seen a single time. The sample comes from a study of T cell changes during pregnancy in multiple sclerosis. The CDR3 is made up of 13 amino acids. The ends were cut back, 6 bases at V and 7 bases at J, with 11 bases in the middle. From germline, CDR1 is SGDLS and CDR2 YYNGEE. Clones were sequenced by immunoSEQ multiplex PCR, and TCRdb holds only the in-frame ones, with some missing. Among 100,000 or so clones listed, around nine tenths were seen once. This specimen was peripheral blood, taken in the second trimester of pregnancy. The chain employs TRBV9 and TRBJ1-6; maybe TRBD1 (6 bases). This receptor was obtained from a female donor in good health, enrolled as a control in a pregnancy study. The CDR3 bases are TGTGCCAGCACCACAGGGCGGAATTCACCCCTCCACTTT. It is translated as CASTTGRNSPLHF.